A single sample is the source of the 25 T cell receptor beta chains below, sequenced in a study of OX40 agonist ivuxolimab in advanced cancers. Clones were read by immunoSEQ multiplex PCR, and TCRdb kept only the in-frame ones, dropping some. The sample has 85,000 to 100,000 clones, more than 75% seen once. The sample was CD4+ or CD8+ T cells sorted from blood, taken in a trial of the OX40 agonist ivuxolimab. Receptors were obtained from an adult with an advanced solid tumor such as melanoma, head and neck, liver or kidney cancer.

This clone was detected only a few times. The chain recombines TRBV28 with TRBJ2-7, with 8 nucleotides matching TRBD1. Unmatched junction bases numbered 11, after V lost 7 bases and J lost 0 bases. The CDR3 covers 16 residues. The germline V gene has CDR1 MDHEN and CDR2 SYDVKM. The CDR3 sequence: CASNVPGQVGSYEQYF. CDR3 nucleotide sequence: TGTGCCAGCAATGTACCGGGACAGGTCGGCTCCTACGAGCAGTACTTC.

This clone was observed a single time. The J gene is TRBJ2-7, the V gene TRBV28, with 7 bases identical to TRBD1. The CDR3 has 14 residues. V was pared by 6 bases and J by 2 bases, with 7 bases of the junction left unmatched. Looked up from germline, CDR1 is MDHEN and CDR2 is SYDVKM. The CDR3 here is CASSLGQPPYEQYV. The CDR3 bases are TGTGCCAGCAGCTTGGGACAGCCCCCCTACGAGCAGTACGTC.

V is TRBV6-5 and J is TRBJ1-6; unclear D gene. Trimming pared 4 bases from V and 7 bases from J, leaving 11 bases between. Germline CDR1 is MNHEY and CDR2 is SVGAGI. This CDR3 is 14 amino acids long. CDR3 sequence reads: CASSSPRTNSPLHF. The CDR3 DNA reads as TGTGCCAGCAGTTCGCCCAGAACCAATTCACCCCTCCACTTT.

This clone has a handful of counts. The chain employs TRBV11-3 and TRBJ1-4; D might be TRBD1 (6 bases). CDR1 is SGHNT and CDR2 is YENEEA in the germline V gene. V was shortened by 5 bases and J by 5 bases, with 9 bases between the two germline ends. This CDR3 has 13 amino acids. The CDR3 protein is CASSPGTNEKLFF. In DNA, the CDR3 is TGTGCCAGCAGCCCCGGGACAAATGAAAAACTGTTTTTT.

V is TRBV6-1 and J is TRBJ1-5, with TRBD1 matching 7 bases. The CDR3 has 15 amino acids. CDR1 and CDR2 (germline): MNHNS, SASEGT. J gave up 10 bases and V 5 bases, and 14 bases lay outside the gene matches. In DNA form, the CDR3 reads TGTGCCAGCAGTTCCCGGACAGGTCAATCTAAACCCCAGCATTTT. This translates into CASSSRTGQSKPQHF.

J is TRBJ1-5 and V is TRBV7-2; D possibly corresponds to TRBD1 (6 bases). The CDR3 is made up of 19 amino acids. V lost 0 bases and J lost 1, with 19 bases in between. Germline V gene data show CDR1 as SGHTA and CDR2 as FQGNSA. DNA of the CDR3: TGTGCCAGCAGCTTAGCGGGCAGGGGTCTTATATCGAGCAATCAGCCCCAGCATTTT. Amino acids: CASSLAGRGLISSNQPQHF.

The rearrangement links TRBV5-1 to TRBJ2-5; D tentatively fits TRBD1 or TRBD2 (5 bases each). The ends were cut back, 4 bases at V and 5 bases at J, with 21 bases in the middle. The CDR3 contains 16 residues. The germline V gene has CDR1 SGHRS and CDR2 YFSETQ. In nucleotides, the CDR3 is TGCGCCAGCAGCCACCGTTCCCGGCTAGCAGGGGAGACCCAGTACTTC. Its protein is CASSHRSRLAGETQYF. Looking up the rest from reference TRBV5-1 and TRBJ2-5 gives the full variable domain: KAGVTQTPRYLIKTRGQQVTLSCSPISGHRSVSWYQQTPGQGLQFLFEYFSETQRNKGNFPGRFSGRQFSNSRSEMNVSTLELGDSALYLCASSHRSRLAGETQYFGPGTRLLVL.

This chain uses TRBV6-5 with TRBJ2-3; the match to TRBD1 covers 11 bases. V lost 4 bases and J lost 3; bases outside the gene matches: 6. The V gene's germline CDR1 is MNHEY and CDR2 SVGAGI. The CDR3 contains 16 residues. CDR3 sequence (DNA): TGTGCCAGCAGTTCCGGACAGGGGGCAGGTACAGATACGCAGTATTTT. Translation: CASSSGQGAGTDTQYF.

The J gene is TRBJ2-3, the V gene TRBV7-2; 7 bases agree with TRBD2. This CDR3 contains 15 residues. The germline V gene encodes CDR1 SGHTA and CDR2 FQGNSA. J lost 3 bases, V lost 1 base, and 4 bases had no gene match. CDR3 sequence (DNA): TGTGCCAGCAGCTTAGTTGCGGGAGAGACAGATACGCAGTATTTT. Protein product: CASSLVAGETDTQYF. The entire variable domain, with the rest obtained from reference TRBV7-2 and TRBJ2-3, is as follows: GAGVSQSPSNKVTEKGKDVELRCDPISGHTALYWYRQSLGQGLEFLIYFQGNSAPDKSGLPSDRFSAERTGGSVSTLTIQRTQQEDSAVYLCASSLVAGETDTQYFGPGTRLTVL.

V is TRBV5-1 and J is TRBJ1-1; no clear D gene. Trimming shortened V by 4 bases and J by 2 bases, and 6 bases separated the two germline ends. Germline CDR1 and CDR2: SGHRS and YFSETQ. This CDR3 contains 12 residues. The CDR3 nucleotides read TGCGCCAGCAGCCTGGACAACACTGAAGCTTTCTTT. This encodes CASSLDNTEAFF.

The chain combines TRBV7-6 with TRBJ1-2; D gene uncertain. The CDR3 covers 11 residues. Deletions cut 5 bases from V and 8 bases from J, with 9 bases between. Germline lookup yields CDR1 SGHVS and CDR2 FNYEAQ. The chain's CDR3 is CASSPSEGYTF. The DNA for the CDR3 is TGTGCCAGCAGCCCCTCCGAGGGCTACACCTTC.

The chain employs TRBV19 and TRBJ2-7; D is ambiguous. CDR3 length equals 13 residues. V shed 3 bases and J shed 3 bases, with 9 bases lying between them. The V gene's germline CDR1 is LNHDA and CDR2 SQIVND (reference sequence). The CDR3 DNA reads as TGTGCCAGTAGTATGGGGAACCTCTACGAGCAGTACTTC. Translated: CASSMGNLYEQYF. Looking up the rest from reference TRBV19 and TRBJ2-7 gives the full variable domain: DGGITQSPKYLFRKEGQNVTLSCEQNLNHDAMYWYRQDPGQGLRLIYYSQIVNDFQKGDIAEGYSVSREKKESFPLTVTSAQKNPTAFYLCASSMGNLYEQYFGPGTRLTVT.

This chain links TRBV14 with TRBJ1-5; D perhaps matches TRBD1 (6 bases). V lost 1 base and J 2 bases, leaving 12 bases between the germline ends. CDR3 length: 16 amino acids. The germline gives CDR1 SGHDN, CDR2 FVKESK. CDR3: CASSQGGGQGNQPQHF. Written as DNA, the CDR3 is TGTGCCAGCAGCCAAGGTGGGGGGCAAGGCAATCAGCCCCAGCATTTT.

This CDR3 is CASSLKPGGRFNQPQHF. CDR3 bases: TGTGCCAGCAGTTTAAAACCGGGAGGGCGGTTCAATCAGCCCCAGCATTTT. The chain links TRBV5-6 to TRBJ1-5; no reliable D call. The CDR3 spans 17 residues. Germline V gene data show CDR1 as SGHDT and CDR2 as YYEEEE. V was clipped by 5 bases and J by 3 bases, with 21 bases between them.

The V gene is TRBV27, the J gene TRBJ2-7; 11 bases agree with TRBD1. This CDR3 contains 15 residues. The J segment lost 3 bases and the V segment lost 5 bases, leaving 6 bases of the junction unmatched. In germline, CDR1 is MNHEY, CDR2 SMNVEV (reference sequence). As DNA, the CDR3 is TGTGCCAGCAGTACGCCCGGGACAGGGGGCTACGAGCAGTACTTC. This gives the protein CASSTPGTGGYEQYF.

This chain joins TRBV30 and TRBJ2-3; TRBD2 aligns across 11 bases. Germline V lookup: CDR1 GTSNPN, CDR2 SVGIG (reference sequence). The CDR3 length is 13 residues. CDR3 sequence: CSVAGGNTDTQYF. The CDR3 DNA is TGTAGTGTAGCGGGAGGGAACACAGATACGCAGTATTTT.

V and J are TRBV4-1 and TRBJ2-7; 9 bases fit TRBD1. Germline values: CDR1 MGHRA, CDR2 YSYEKL. This CDR3 has 15 residues. The junction had 5 bases not matched to a gene; V was cut back by 4 bases and J by 1 base. This CDR3 is CASSPDRGPSYEQYF. The CDR3 DNA is TGCGCCAGCAGCCCGGACAGGGGCCCTTCCTACGAGCAGTACTTC.

This clone was counted a few times. The V call is TRBV5-6, the J call TRBJ2-3; D is possibly TRBD1 or TRBD2 (5 bases each). This CDR3 contains 14 residues. Trimming took off 2 bases at V and 4 bases at J, with 11 bases between the two ends. Germline V gives CDR1 SGHDT, CDR2 YYEEEE. The CDR3 loop reads CASSLFQGADTQYF. CDR3 DNA: TGTGCCAGCAGCTTATTCCAGGGAGCAGATACGCAGTATTTT.

In this sample, this clone turned up once. The chain recombines TRBV18 with TRBJ1-1, with a tentative D call TRBD1 (6 bases). Germline V gene data show CDR1 as KGHSH and CDR2 as LQKENI. V was clipped by 2 bases and J by 4 bases, with 17 bases between them. The CDR3 consists of 16 residues. The CDR3 spells CASSPKQSKGGTEAFF. DNA of the CDR3: TGTGCCAGCTCACCAAAGCAGTCGAAAGGGGGCACTGAAGCTTTCTTT.

The V and J genes are TRBV9 and TRBJ1-2; D unclear. The CDR3 has 14 amino acids. V was pared by 7 bases and J by 2 bases, with 15 bases between. Germline V gene data show CDR1 as SGDLS and CDR2 as YYNGEE. CDR3 nucleotide sequence: TGTGCCAGCCAGTCCGGGGATCGAAACTATGGCTACACCTTC. Amino acid sequence: CASQSGDRNYGYTF.

The count of this clone is one. V and J are TRBV19 and TRBJ1-2; D remains ambiguous. The CDR3 sequence is 13 residues long. The V and J ends lost 5 bases and 7 bases respectively, with 14 bases between them. Germline V gene sequence: CDR1 LNHDA, CDR2 SQIVND (reference sequence). The CDR3 bases are TGTGCCAGTAGTCCACCTTCAGGTTTTGGCTACACCTTC. Its protein is CASSPPSGFGYTF.

The chain employs TRBV11-3 and TRBJ1-1; D remains ambiguous. V lost 5 bases and J 2 bases, leaving 15 bases between the germline ends. The CDR3 extends over 15 amino acids. Germline V gives CDR1 SGHNT, CDR2 YENEEA. CDR3 region: CASSPLGPKNTEAFF. As DNA, the CDR3 is TGTGCCAGCAGCCCCCTCGGGCCAAAAAACACTGAAGCTTTCTTT.

This clone was detected once. This chain uses TRBV6-6 with TRBJ1-1; D is perhaps TRBD1 (6 bases). CDR1 MNHNY and CDR2 SVGAGI come from the germline V gene (reference sequence). The CDR3 spans 13 residues. Trimming removed 6 bases from V and 1 base from J, with 9 bases in between. CDR3 nucleotides: TGTGCCAGCAGAGTACAGGGGAACACTGAAGCTTTCTTT. Encoded protein: CASRVQGNTEAFF.

The chain carries TRBV14 and TRBJ2-1, with 7 nucleotides matching TRBD2. The CDR3 length is 18 residues. V shed 0 bases and J 5 bases; nucleotides not matched to a gene: 13. Germline CDR1 SGHDN, CDR2 FVKESK. The DNA of the CDR3 is TGTGCCAGCAGCCAAGACAGCGGGACCCGCGTTAATCACAATGAGCAGTTCTTC. This encodes CASSQDSGTRVNHNEQFF.

V and J are TRBV5-1 and TRBJ2-5; maybe TRBD2 (6 bases). Germline V gene sequence: CDR1 SGHRS, CDR2 YFSETQ. The ends were cut back, 0 bases at V and 5 bases at J, with 14 bases in the middle. CDR3 size: 15 residues. This CDR3 is CASSLGHGRGETQYF. DNA for the CDR3: TGCGCCAGCAGCTTGGGACACGGGAGAGGGGAGACCCAGTACTTC.